Presented here are 32 T cell receptor beta chains from one specimen sequenced in a study of blood T cell repertoires in COVID-19. The assay was immunoSEQ multiplex PCR, and TCRdb's table has in-frame clones only and misses some. The sample includes about 130,000 clones, about 84% of them seen just once. Sequencing was performed on peripheral blood. The receptors derive from a woman aged 55-69 years with acute or convalescent COVID-19.

The chain carries TRBV18 and TRBJ2-2; 8 nucleotides line up with TRBD2. V shed 8 bases, J shed 3 bases, and the junction held 8 bases outside the gene matches. This CDR3 spans 15 amino acids. Germline CDR1 and CDR2: KGHSH and LQKENI. The CDR3 region has the DNA TGTGCCAGCCGGGGACTAGAGTGGGACACCGGGGAGCTGTTTTTT. Its translation is CASRGLEWDTGELFF.

The chain combines TRBV10-3 with TRBJ1-2, with D hard to call. There are 16 residues in the CDR3. The V and J ends lost 3 bases and 5 bases respectively, with 19 bases between them. Germline V lookup: CDR1 ENHRY, CDR2 SYGVKD. The CDR3 loop is CAISDLRAGSGYGYTF. CDR3 sequence (DNA): TGTGCCATCAGTGACCTGAGGGCTGGGTCTGGATATGGCTACACCTTC.

The chain has TRBV5-8 and TRBJ2-3; tentatively, D is TRBD2 (7 bases). The CDR3 spans 15 residues. The V gene lost 2 bases and the J gene lost 4 bases, with 14 bases spanning the gap. CDR1 SGHTS and CDR2 YDEGEE come from the germline V gene. The CDR3 protein is CASSFVGGHADTQYF. CDR3 nucleotides: TGTGCCAGCAGCTTTGTGGGGGGGCATGCAGATACGCAGTATTTT.

This clone has only one observation. V is TRBV7-9 and J is TRBJ1-2; 8 nucleotides line up with TRBD1. The V gene end was trimmed by 7 bases and the J gene end by 6 bases; junction bases not matched to a gene: 13. Germline values: CDR1 SEHNR, CDR2 FQNEAQ (reference sequence). The CDR3 contains 15 residues. This CDR3 is CASNLGQGLPHGYTF. In DNA, the CDR3 is TGTGCCAGCAATTTAGGACAGGGCCTACCCCATGGCTACACCTTC.

This chain uses TRBV12-3 or TRBV12-4 with TRBJ2-5; tentatively, D is TRBD1 (5 bases). CDR3 length: 13 residues. Trimming removed 3 bases from V and 9 bases from J, with 14 bases in between. DNA of the CDR3: TGTGCCAGCAGTTTGGAACAGGACCTCCCCCAGTACTTC. Its protein is CASSLEQDLPQYF.

This chain joins TRBV7-9 and TRBJ1-6, with TRBD1 matching over 9 bases. Losses at the gene ends were 5 bases for V and 8 bases for J; bases not matched to a gene: 4. The length of the CDR3 is 14 residues. The V gene's germline CDR1 is SEHNR and CDR2 FQNEAQ (reference sequence). CDR3 region: CASSRRQGDSPLHF. CDR3 nucleotides: TGTGCCAGCAGCCGCCGACAGGGGGATTCACCCCTCCACTTT.

The gene calls are TRBV27 and TRBJ2-1; perhaps TRBD2 as D (5 bases). Trimming stripped 7 bases from V and 3 bases from J, with 10 bases between. This CDR3 comprises 13 residues. Germline V CDR1 and CDR2: MNHEY, SMNVEV (reference sequence). This CDR3 is CASTPTSYNEQFF. CDR3 DNA: TGTGCCAGCACCCCTACTAGCTACAATGAGCAGTTCTTC.

The chain joins TRBV3-1 (or the pseudogene TRBV3-2) to TRBJ1-4; D unclear. Germline V CDR1 and CDR2: LGHDT, YNNKEL (reference sequence). Between the trimmed V and J ends, which lost 0 bases and 7 bases, there was a span of 15 bases. The CDR3 is 16 amino acids. CDR3: CASSQDPPDGVEKLFF. In DNA form, the CDR3 reads TGTGCCAGCAGCCAAGATCCCCCGGACGGGGTTGAAAAACTGTTTTTT.

The gene calls are TRBV28 and TRBJ1-2; 7 nucleotides line up with TRBD1. V was clipped by 4 bases and J by 3 bases; unmatched bases: 11. Germline V gene sequence: CDR1 MDHEN, CDR2 SYDVKM. CDR3 length: 16 amino acids. The CDR3 spells CASSSSRTGLHYGYTF. CDR3 bases: TGTGCCAGCAGTTCATCCAGGACAGGTTTACACTATGGCTACACCTTC.

This chain connects TRBV6-5 to TRBJ1-1; 7 bases align to TRBD1. Per germline, CDR1 MNHEY and CDR2 SVGAGI. There are 14 residues in the CDR3. The trim removed 10 bases at V and 5 bases at J, leaving 13 bases unmatched. CDR3 coding DNA: TGTGCCACCGTGTCGGACAGGCCGAAGACTGAAGCTTTCTTT. It encodes CATVSDRPKTEAFF.

The chain employs TRBV5-5 and TRBJ2-7; possibly TRBD2 for D (5 bases). V gave up 6 bases and J gave up 0 bases, with 16 bases separating them. Germline V gene sequence: CDR1 SGHKS, CDR2 YYEKEE (reference sequence). The CDR3 totals 15 residues. CDR3 bases: TGTGCCAGCACCGCGGAGGTTCTTAGCTCCTACGAGCAGTACTTC. This encodes CASTAEVLSSYEQYF.

V is TRBV7-9 and J is TRBJ2-2; 7 bases align to TRBD2. With V trimmed by 5 bases and J by 7 bases, 7 bases remained unmatched. CDR1 is SEHNR, CDR2 FQNEAQ, per germline (reference sequence). CDR3 length: 14 amino acids. Here the CDR3 DNA reads TGTGCCAGCAGCCCGGGAGGACACCGCGGGGAGCTGTTTTTT. Protein: CASSPGGHRGELFF.

This clone was detected only once. The V gene is TRBV5-5, the J gene TRBJ1-1; D not resolved. V lost 0 bases and J lost 2, with 14 bases in between. This CDR3 is built from 16 residues. Per germline, CDR1 SGHKS and CDR2 YYEKEE (reference sequence). DNA of the CDR3: TGTGCCAGCAGCTTGGTGGTTGCGGGCATCAACACTGAAGCTTTCTTT. Residues: CASSLVVAGINTEAFF.

CDR3 amino acids: CASRRQGSDTQYF. The CDR3 nucleotides read TGTGCCAGCAGAAGACAGGGCTCGGATACGCAGTATTTT. The rearrangement joins TRBV9 to TRBJ2-3; TRBD1 matches 7 bases. Germline CDR1 and CDR2: SGDLS and YYNGEE. This CDR3 has 13 amino acids. V lost 5 bases, J lost 6 bases, and 6 bases stayed unmatched.

The chain couples TRBV7-9 to TRBJ2-3; perhaps TRBD2 as D (6 bases). V lost 4 bases and J 10 bases, leaving 12 bases between the germline ends. Germline CDR1 is SEHNR and CDR2 is FQNEAQ (reference sequence). This CDR3 region has 12 residues. The DNA of the CDR3 is TGTGCCAGCAGCTCTCCTAGCGATCCGCAGTATTTT. As protein: CASSSPSDPQYF.

CDR3 DNA sequence: TGTGCCAGCAGCCAAGGGTCCCCCGGGGGGGCCCAGCCCCAGCATTTT. Protein sequence: CASSQGSPGGAQPQHF. This sequence joins TRBV3-1 (or the pseudogene TRBV3-2) and TRBJ1-5; D possibly corresponds to TRBD1 (6 bases). Germline loops: CDR1 LGHDT, CDR2 YNNKEL (reference sequence). Trimming took off 1 base at V and 7 bases at J, with 17 bases between the two ends. The CDR3 has 16 amino acids.

This clone has a handful of counts. In nucleotides, the CDR3 is TGTGCCAGTAAGGTGCAGGGGTTCGAAAATCAGCCCCAGCATTTT. Translated: CASKVQGFENQPQHF. The chain couples TRBV19 to TRBJ1-5; D perhaps matches TRBD1 (6 bases). Germline V gene data show CDR1 as LNHDA and CDR2 as SQIVND (reference sequence). CDR3 size: 15 residues. The V and J ends lost 7 bases and 4 bases respectively, with 17 bases between them.

The chain combines TRBV28 with TRBJ1-2; tentatively, D is TRBD1 (5 bases). CDR1 MDHEN and CDR2 SYDVKM come from the germline V gene. The V end lost 1 base, the J end lost 2 bases, and 11 bases lay between the germline ends. This CDR3 comprises 15 residues. The CDR3 nucleotides read TGTGCCAGCAGTTTATATGACAGCGAAAACTATGGCTACACCTTC. Translated: CASSLYDSENYGYTF.

The V and J genes are TRBV11-2 and TRBJ2-1; 9 nucleotides line up with TRBD1. V shed 4 bases, J shed 7 bases, and the junction held 8 bases outside the gene matches. The CDR3 has 15 residues. From germline, CDR1 is SGHAT and CDR2 FQNNGV. Here the CDR3 DNA reads TGTGCCAGCAGCTACACCGGGACAGGGATAAATGAGCAGTTCTTC. Its translation is CASSYTGTGINEQFF.

The chain joins TRBV19 to TRBJ1-1; D possibly corresponds to TRBD1 (5 bases). V was pared by 6 bases and J by 5 bases, with 10 bases between. Germline lookup yields CDR1 LNHDA and CDR2 SQIVND (reference sequence). The CDR3 spans 12 residues. CDR3 DNA: TGTGCCAGTAGCTACCGGGGGACTGAAGCTTTCTTT. Translating gives CASSYRGTEAFF.

CDR3 bases: TGTGCCAGCAGTCCTCCCCCGGGAGGGTTGAACTATGGCTACACCTTC. Protein: CASSPPPGGLNYGYTF. The rearrangement joins TRBV27 to TRBJ1-2, with D uncertain. This CDR3 contains 16 residues. Between the trimmed V and J ends, which lost 5 bases and 2 bases, there was a span of 18 bases. Germline V lookup: CDR1 MNHEY, CDR2 SMNVEV (reference sequence).

V gene TRBV7-2 combines with J gene TRBJ1-2, with D possibly being TRBD1 (6 bases). This CDR3 comprises 14 residues. Trimming removed 6 bases from V and 5 bases from J, with 16 bases in between. Germline V gives CDR1 SGHTA, CDR2 FQGNSA. The CDR3 loop is CASSSATGPYGYTF. In DNA form, the CDR3 reads TGTGCCAGCAGTAGTGCGACAGGTCCTTATGGCTACACCTTC.

CDR3: CASSLTSAIQETQYF. CDR3 nucleotides: TGCGCCAGCAGCTTGACAAGCGCTATCCAAGAGACCCAGTACTTC. The chain uses TRBV5-1 and TRBJ2-5, with D uncertain. V shed 1 base and J shed 1 base, with 11 bases lying between them. Germline V lookup: CDR1 SGHRS, CDR2 YFSETQ. CDR3 length: 15 residues.

The chain recombines TRBV7-2 with TRBJ2-7; tentative D call: TRBD1 (5 bases). Trimming pared 5 bases from V and 0 bases from J, leaving 14 bases between. The CDR3 totals 15 residues. Looked up from germline, CDR1 is SGHTA and CDR2 is FQGNSA. The chain's CDR3 is CASSQDSRSSYEQYV. CDR3 nucleotides: TGTGCCAGCAGCCAAGACAGCCGGAGCTCCTACGAGCAGTACGTC.

This clone was picked up a small number of times. J is TRBJ2-6 and V is TRBV30; D is unclear. Germline V gene lookup returns CDR1 GTSNPN and CDR2 SVGIG (reference sequence). The CDR3 has 15 residues. The V gene lost 3 bases and the J gene lost 4 bases, with 13 bases spanning the gap. The chain's CDR3 is CAWSRILSGANVLTF. CDR3 DNA: TGTGCCTGGAGCAGGATCCTGTCCGGGGCCAACGTCCTGACTTTC.

This sequence joins TRBV7-2 and TRBJ2-7; TRBD1 matches 7 bases. Germline values: CDR1 SGHTA, CDR2 FQGNSA. V gave up 1 base and J gave up 3 bases; unmatched junction bases: 3. This CDR3 comprises 14 residues. The CDR3 region has the DNA TGTGCCAGCAGCTTAGGCAGGGGGATCTACGAGCAGTACGTC. This codes for CASSLGRGIYEQYV.

The chain combines TRBV6-5 with TRBJ1-2; unclear D gene. The CDR3 runs 13 residues. CDR1 is MNHEY and CDR2 is SVGAGI in the germline V gene. V lost 5 bases to trimming and J lost 13 bases, with 20 bases between them. The CDR3 bases are TGTGCCAGCAGTCCCACGCGGCACACGGCCCTCACCTTC. It yields the protein CASSPTRHTALTF.

The CDR3 loop reads CSVTGGLDQPQHF. In DNA, the CDR3 is TGCAGCGTTACAGGGGGCTTAGATCAGCCCCAGCATTTT. The chain carries TRBV29-1 and TRBJ1-5, with TRBD1 matching 9 bases. With 5 bases clipped from V and 5 bases from J, the junction kept 4 bases outside the gene matches. Germline V gives CDR1 SQVTM, CDR2 ANQGSEA. The CDR3 runs 13 residues.

The chain joins TRBV19 to TRBJ2-7, with 7 bases aligning to TRBD1. The CDR3 is 15 amino acids. Germline loops: CDR1 LNHDA, CDR2 SQIVND (reference sequence). Germline trimming cut 6 bases from V and 2 bases from J; bases unmatched to any gene: 10. CDR3 nucleotide sequence: TGTGCCAGTAGCTCGACAGGGAATTTTCCCTACGAGCAGTACTTC. Translation gives CASSSTGNFPYEQYF.

The genes are TRBV3-1 (or the pseudogene TRBV3-2) and TRBJ1-1, with TRBD1 matching over 8 bases. This CDR3 has 16 amino acids. The junction had 7 bases not matched to a gene; V was cut back by 1 base and J by 3 bases. Germline values: CDR1 LGHDT, CDR2 YNNKEL (reference sequence). CDR3 in amino acids: CASSQVLKTGDTEAFF. The CDR3 DNA follows: TGTGCCAGCAGCCAAGTATTAAAGACAGGGGACACTGAAGCTTTCTTT.

The chain couples TRBV12-2 to TRBJ1-1; the table calls TRBD1, which could not be checked here. TRBV12-2 is noted as a pseudogene. The CDR3 has 19 residues. This chain's CDR3 is CASRLETGQGGILDTEAFF. The DNA for the CDR3 is TGTGCAAGTCGCTTAGAGACGGGCCAGGGGGGAATACTGGACACTGAAGCTTTCTTT.

The CDR3 loop is CASSLQGGMQNGYTF. In DNA, the CDR3 is TGTGCCAGCAGCCTACAGGGGGGAATGCAAAATGGCTACACCTTC. The V and J genes are TRBV2 and TRBJ1-2, with 8 bases identical to TRBD1. V shed 6 bases and J 6 bases; nucleotides not matched to a gene: 12. Per germline, CDR1 SNHLY and CDR2 FYNNEI. This CDR3 has 15 residues. The entire variable domain, with the rest obtained from reference TRBV2 and TRBJ1-2, is as follows: EPEVTQTPSHQVTQMGQEVILRCVPISNHLYFYWYRQILGQKVEFLVSFYNNEISEKSEIFDDQFSVERPDGSNFTLKIRSTKLEDSAMYFCASSLQGGMQNGYTFGSGTRLTVV.